One sample yielded the 10 T cell receptor beta chains listed below, sequenced in a study of T-cell reconstitution after alpha-beta-depleted transplantation in children. TCRbeta library construction was performed incorporating unique molecular identifiers. Via MiXCR, TCRdb re-called the PCR reads, giving one row per CDR3 protein. The table lists about 870,000 distinct CDR3 sequences, roughly 15% of them singletons, with around 4.5% in the top ten. Sequences were derived from PBMCs, mostly from graft donor cells, sampled 360 days after TCRalphabeta/CD19-depleted stem cell transplant. Receptors originate from a male patient aged 10 to 17 who had a stem cell transplant for acute lymphoblastic leukemia, so the T cells may come from the graft donor.

V is TRBV15 and J is TRBJ2-1, with D unclear. V was pared by 6 bases and J by 2 bases, with 14 bases between. Looked up from germline, CDR1 is LNHNV and CDR2 is YYDKDF (reference sequence). The CDR3 runs to 15 residues. Here the CDR3 reads CATRDPFPAYNEQFF. The CDR3 bases are TGTGCCACCAGAGATCCCTTTCCAGCCTACAATGAGCAGTTCTTC.

This clonotype was seen only a few times. V gene TRBV10-3 combines with J gene TRBJ2-7; the D is unclear. Trimming removed 8 bases at V and 0 bases at J, with 8 bases between. This CDR3 comprises 12 residues. Per germline, CDR1 ENHRY and CDR2 SYGVKD. The CDR3 bases are TGTGCCATCGGCAGCGTCTCCTACGAGCAGTACTTC. Translation gives CAIGSVSYEQYF.

Ten or more counts support this clonotype. The gene calls are TRBV2 and TRBJ2-5; possibly TRBD2 for D (5 bases). This CDR3 has 13 residues. Trimming took off 6 bases at V and 5 bases at J, with 13 bases between the two ends. Per the germline V gene, CDR1 is SNHLY and CDR2 is FYNNEI. CDR3 nucleotide sequence: TGTGCCAGCAGGGGGTCGGGAAGGGAGACCCAGTACTTC. The encoded protein is CASRGSGRETQYF. The complete variable domain, with remaining parts taken from reference TRBV2 and TRBJ2-5, reads EPEVTQTPSHQVTQMGQEVILRCVPISNHLYFYWYRQILGQKVEFLVSFYNNEISEKSEIFDDQFSVERPDGSNFTLKIRSTKLEDSAMYFCASRGSGRETQYFGPGTRLLVL.

This clonotype has a handful of counts. The rearrangement links TRBV29-1 to TRBJ2-5; weak D call: TRBD1 (6 bases). The CDR3 sequence is 13 residues long. Trimming took off 5 bases at V and 1 base at J, with 11 bases between the two ends. Germline assignment: CDR1 SQVTM and CDR2 ANQGSEA. The CDR3 DNA sequence: TGCAGCGTTCCTCCAGGGGCCCAAGAGACCCAGTACTTC. This sequence encodes CSVPPGAQETQYF.

This clonotype was counted once. The chain joins TRBV2 to TRBJ2-4; D not certain. Germline V gives CDR1 SNHLY, CDR2 FYNNEI. The CDR3 length is 16 residues. Trimming removed 2 bases from V and 0 bases from J, with 11 bases in between. DNA for the CDR3: TGTGCCAGCAGTGAATCCCGGTCCGTAGCCAAAAACATTCAGTACTTC. As protein: CASSESRSVAKNIQYF.

This clonotype showed up just a few times. The chain links TRBV11-3 to TRBJ2-1; 10 nucleotides agree with TRBD2. Germline CDR1 and CDR2: SGHNT and YENEEA. V dropped 4 bases and J dropped 7; count of bases not matched to a gene: 10. CDR3 length: 16 residues. CDR3 DNA sequence: TGTGCCAGCAGCTATACAAGCGGGAGGGCCAAAAATGAGCAGTTCTTC. Amino acid sequence: CASSYTSGRAKNEQFF.

The V gene is TRBV29-1, the J gene TRBJ2-1, with D maybe TRBD2 (5 bases). The CDR3 sequence is 13 residues long. The V end lost 2 bases, the J end lost 4 bases, and 9 bases lay between the germline ends. Per the germline V gene, CDR1 is SQVTM and CDR2 is ANQGSEA. The CDR3 region has the DNA TGCAGCGTTGAACCCGGGGTATACAATGAGCAGTTCTTC. Residues: CSVEPGVYNEQFF.

The rearrangement links TRBV27 to TRBJ2-7; 9 bases fit TRBD2. The CDR3 sequence is 17 residues long. Per germline, CDR1 MNHEY and CDR2 SMNVEV (reference sequence). The ends lost 5 bases at V and 7 bases at J; junction bases unmatched: 18. CDR3 loop: CASSRIPGTSRLGEQYF. As DNA, the CDR3 is TGTGCCAGCAGTCGAATCCCCGGGACTAGCCGACTGGGTGAGCAGTACTTC.

The V gene is TRBV29-1, the J gene TRBJ2-3; 11 nucleotides line up with TRBD2. The germline V gene has CDR1 SQVTM and CDR2 ANQGSEA. The CDR3 runs 20 residues. Trimming removed 0 bases from V and 1 base from J; junction bases left unmatched: 15. The CDR3 region has the DNA TGCAGCGTTGAAGATATTAGCGGGAGGGCCCTCCAACCTCGCACAGATACGCAGTATTTT. This sequence encodes CSVEDISGRALQPRTDTQYF.

The chain is built from TRBV4-1 and TRBJ2-5; the D is unclear. Germline V lookup: CDR1 MGHRA, CDR2 YSYEKL. The V end was cut by 2 bases, the J end by 5 bases, with 6 bases between. This CDR3 is 12 amino acids long. CDR3 amino acids: CASSQLMETQYF. The CDR3 bases are TGCGCCAGCAGCCAATTAATGGAGACCCAGTACTTC.